This TCR beta chain was identified in a study of shared clonotypes between healthy human individuals. Study summary: The people who gave samples were a couple of women and a few men aged 18 to 49. Findings and limits, study-wide: Sampling used blood alone; tissue repertoires probably differ. Read depth was anticipated to influence clonotype sharing among donors.

This CDR3 spans 11 amino acids. Germline CDR1 reads DFQATT; CDR2 reads SNEGSKA (reference sequence). V was clipped by 3 bases and J by 5 bases, with 5 bases between them. It was around 180 ng DNA, 25,000 to 35,000 T cell genomes, that sorted-subset replicate PCRs used. Assay: immunoSEQ multiplex PCR; the TCRdb copy retains only in-frame clones and omits some. The sample lists about 1 million clones, approximately 80% seen once, with approximately 0.5% in the top ten. This clone occurred once. Its antigen is unknown. The same CDR3 also results from other DNA sequences found in this sample. The clonotype comes from a man between 18 and 29 years old in good health. Some clones in this sample may be carry-over from other donors' samples. The J gene is TRBJ2-1, the V gene TRBV20-1, with no clear D. Sequencing was performed on memory CD4+ T cells from PBMCs. Described subset: CD45RA-negative fraction. CDR3 coding DNA: TGCAGTGCTAGCCCCCACAATGAGCAGTTCTTC. Protein: CSASPHNEQFF.